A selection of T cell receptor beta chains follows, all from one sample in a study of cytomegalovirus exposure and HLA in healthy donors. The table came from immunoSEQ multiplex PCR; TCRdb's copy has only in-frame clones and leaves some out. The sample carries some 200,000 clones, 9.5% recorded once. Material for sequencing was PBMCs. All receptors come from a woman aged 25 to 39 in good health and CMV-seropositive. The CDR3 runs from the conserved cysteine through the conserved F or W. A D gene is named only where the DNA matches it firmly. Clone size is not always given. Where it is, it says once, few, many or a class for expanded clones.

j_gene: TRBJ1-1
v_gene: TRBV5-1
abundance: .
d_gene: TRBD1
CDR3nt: TGCGCCAGCAGCGTGACAGGGCTAAATATGAACACTGAAGCTTTCTTT
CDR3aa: CASSVTGLNMNTEAFF

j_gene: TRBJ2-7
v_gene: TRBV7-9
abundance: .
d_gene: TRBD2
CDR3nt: TGTGCCAGCAGCCCTCGACTAGCGGGAGACGACGAGCAGTACTTC
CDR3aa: CASSPRLAGDDEQYF

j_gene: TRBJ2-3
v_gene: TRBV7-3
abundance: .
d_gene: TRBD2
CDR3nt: TGTGCCAGCAGCTTATTAGCGGGAGGGCCGAATACGCAGTATTTT
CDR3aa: CASSLLAGGPNTQYF

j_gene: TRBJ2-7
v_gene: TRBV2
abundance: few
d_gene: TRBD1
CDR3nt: TGTGCCAGCAGTTGGGGACAGGGAGGAACCTACGAGCAGTACTTC
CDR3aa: CASSWGQGGTYEQYF

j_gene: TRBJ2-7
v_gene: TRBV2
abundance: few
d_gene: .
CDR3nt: TGTGCCAGCAGAGCGACGGGGGTTGTGGTCTACGAGCAGTACTTC
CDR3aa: CASRATGVVVYEQYF

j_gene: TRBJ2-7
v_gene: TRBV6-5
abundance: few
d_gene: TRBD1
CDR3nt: TGTGCCAGCAGCCCGACAGGGGGCTACGAGCAGTACTTC
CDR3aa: CASSPTGGYEQYF

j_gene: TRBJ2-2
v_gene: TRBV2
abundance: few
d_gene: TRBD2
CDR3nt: TGTGCCAGCAGTGAAGGAAGACTAGCGGGAGGGCTCGGGGAGCTGTTTTTT
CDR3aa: CASSEGRLAGGLGELFF

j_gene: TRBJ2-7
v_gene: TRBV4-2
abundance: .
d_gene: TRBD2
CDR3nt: TGTGCCAGCAGCCAAGCAGCGGGGTCCTCCTACGAGCAGTACTTC
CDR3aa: CASSQAAGSSYEQYF

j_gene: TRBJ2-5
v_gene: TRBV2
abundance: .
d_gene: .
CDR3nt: TGTGCCAGCAGTAAGGGGGGGGAGACCCAGTACTTC
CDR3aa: CASSKGGETQYF

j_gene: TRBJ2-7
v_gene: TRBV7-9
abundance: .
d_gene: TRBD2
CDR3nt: TGTGCCAGCAGCTTATCACCGGGACTAGCGGGAGGGAGCTCCTACGAGCAGTACTTC
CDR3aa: CASSLSPGLAGGSSYEQYF

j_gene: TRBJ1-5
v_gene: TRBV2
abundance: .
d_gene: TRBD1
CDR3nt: TGTGCCAGCAGTATGGGACAGACTAGCAATCAGCCCCAGCATTTT
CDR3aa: CASSMGQTSNQPQHF

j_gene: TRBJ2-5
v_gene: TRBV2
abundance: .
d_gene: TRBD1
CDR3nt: TGTGCCAGCAGTGAAGCGGGACAGCAGGCCCGACGGGAGACCCAGTACTTC
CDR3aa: CASSEAGQQARRETQYF

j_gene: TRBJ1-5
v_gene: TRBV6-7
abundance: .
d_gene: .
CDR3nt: TGTGCCAGCAGGACCTGGGACAAACAGCCCTATCAGCCCCAGCATTTT
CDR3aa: CASRTWDKQPYQPQHF

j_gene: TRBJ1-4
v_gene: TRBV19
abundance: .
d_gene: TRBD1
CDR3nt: TGTGCCAGTAGTCCAGGGGGCCGTAATGAAAAACTGTTTTTT
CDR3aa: CASSPGGRNEKLFF

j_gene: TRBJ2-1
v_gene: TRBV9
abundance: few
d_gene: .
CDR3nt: TGTGCCAGCAGCCTCCCCCGGGTGGGAGTCAGCAATGAGCAGTTCTTC
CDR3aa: CASSLPRVGVSNEQFF

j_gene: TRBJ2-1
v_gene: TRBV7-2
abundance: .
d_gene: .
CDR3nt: TGTGCCAGCAGCCCAGGGGGACTCTACAATGAGCAGTTCTTC
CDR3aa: CASSPGGLYNEQFF

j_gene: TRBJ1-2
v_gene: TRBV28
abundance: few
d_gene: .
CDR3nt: TGTGCCAGCAGTTTATGGGCGGGGGGCCGTGGCTACACCTTC
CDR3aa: CASSLWAGGRGYTF

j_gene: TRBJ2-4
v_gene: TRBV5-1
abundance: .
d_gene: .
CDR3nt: TGCGCCAGCAGCTTGGCCAGGACAGTTGAAGACATTCAGTACTTC
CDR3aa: CASSLARTVEDIQYF

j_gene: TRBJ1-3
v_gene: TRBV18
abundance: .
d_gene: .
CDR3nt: TGTGCCAGCTCACACTACTCTGGAAACACCATATATTTT
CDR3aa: CASSHYSGNTIYF

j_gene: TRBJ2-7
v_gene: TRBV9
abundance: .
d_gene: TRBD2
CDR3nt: TGTGCCAGCAGCGTTAGCGGGGAAGGTAACGAGCAGTACTTC
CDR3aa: CASSVSGEGNEQYF

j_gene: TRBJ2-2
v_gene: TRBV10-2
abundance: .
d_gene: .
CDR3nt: TGCGCCAGCATCATCACAGGAGCCGGGGAGCTGTTTTTT
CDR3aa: CASIITGAGELFF

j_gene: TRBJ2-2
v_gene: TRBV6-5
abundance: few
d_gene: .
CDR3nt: TGTGCCAGCAGAGGTCGGGGACTGAACACCGGGGAGCTGTTTTTT
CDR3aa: CASRGRGLNTGELFF

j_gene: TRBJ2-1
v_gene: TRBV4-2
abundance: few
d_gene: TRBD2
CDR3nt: TGTGCCAGCAGTTCACGCGGGACTAGCTCCTACAATGAGCAGTTCTTC
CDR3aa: CASSSRGTSSYNEQFF

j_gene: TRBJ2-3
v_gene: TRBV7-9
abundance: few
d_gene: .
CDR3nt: TGTGCCAGCAGCTTCATGGAGGGGTTCACAGATACGCAGTATTTT
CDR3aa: CASSFMEGFTDTQYF

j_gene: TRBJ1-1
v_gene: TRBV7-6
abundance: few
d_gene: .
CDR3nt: TGTGCCAGCAGCTTAAGGTCGGGTGAAGCTTTCTTT
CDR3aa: CASSLRSGEAFF

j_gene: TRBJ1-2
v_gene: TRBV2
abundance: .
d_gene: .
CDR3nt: TGTGCCAGCAGTGAATCCCGTTCAGGGCTCTATGGCTACACCTTC
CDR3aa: CASSESRSGLYGYTF

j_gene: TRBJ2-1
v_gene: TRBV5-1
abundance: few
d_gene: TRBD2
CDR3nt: TGCGCCAGCAGCGGAACCGGGACTAGCAGGAGTTTCAACAATGAGCAGTTCTTC
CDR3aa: CASSGTGTSRSFNNEQFF

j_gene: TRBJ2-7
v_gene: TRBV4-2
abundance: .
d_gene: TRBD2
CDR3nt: TGTGCCAGCAGCCAGGGACTAGCGCTCCCCTACGAGCAGTACTTC
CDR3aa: CASSQGLALPYEQYF

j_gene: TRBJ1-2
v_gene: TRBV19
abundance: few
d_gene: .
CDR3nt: TGTGCCAGTAGTACGCGCAACCGGGGTTACTACTATGGCTACACCTTC
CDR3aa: CASSTRNRGYYYGYTF

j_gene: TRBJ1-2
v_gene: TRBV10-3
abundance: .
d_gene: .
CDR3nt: TGTGCCATCAGTGATCGTCTGGACAGACGTGGCTACACCTTC
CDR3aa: CAISDRLDRRGYTF

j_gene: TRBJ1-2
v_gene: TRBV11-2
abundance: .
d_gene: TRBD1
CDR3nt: TGTGCCAGCAGCGCCAACCGACAGGGGGCACAAGGCTACACCTTC
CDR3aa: CASSANRQGAQGYTF

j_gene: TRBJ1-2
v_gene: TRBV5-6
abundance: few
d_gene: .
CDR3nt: TGTGCCAGCAGCTTGGTCCCCGGAAGCGATGGCTACACCTTT
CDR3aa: CASSLVPGSDGYTF

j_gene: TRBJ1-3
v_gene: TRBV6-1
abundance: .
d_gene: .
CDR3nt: TGTGCCAGCAGGGAGGGAAATACTGGAAACACCATATATTTT
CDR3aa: CASREGNTGNTIYF

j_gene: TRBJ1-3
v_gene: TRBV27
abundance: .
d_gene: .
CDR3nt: TGTGCCAGCAGTTCATTACAGGGAAACACCATATATTTT
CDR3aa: CASSSLQGNTIYF

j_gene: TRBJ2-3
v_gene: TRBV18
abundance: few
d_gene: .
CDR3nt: TGTGCCAGCTCACCACTCGGGGTCCGGACAGATACGCAGTATTTT
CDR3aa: CASSPLGVRTDTQYF

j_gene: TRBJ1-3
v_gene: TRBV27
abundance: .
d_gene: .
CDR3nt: TGTGCCAGCAGCAGGGGAAGGTTTGGAAACACCATATATTTT
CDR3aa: CASSRGRFGNTIYF

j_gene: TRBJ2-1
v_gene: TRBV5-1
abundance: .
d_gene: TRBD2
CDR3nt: TGCGCCAGCAGCTTATCACTAGCGGGCTACAATGAGCAGTTCTTC
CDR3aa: CASSLSLAGYNEQFF